The subject of this entry is one T cell receptor beta chain. Antigen: not known. V lost 6 bases to trimming and J lost 4 bases; unmatched junction nucleotides: 7. This CDR3 has 14 residues. CDR1 is SGHVT and CDR2 is SQSDAQ in the germline V gene. These data originate in a study of T cell repertoires in cytomegalovirus infection. Study-wide context: The authors relied on CMV epitopes, both recently identified HLA-C-restricted and well-studied HLA-B-restricted. CMV infection plus the matching HLA type was flagged by public TCR beta signatures. Findings and limits, study-wide: Totalled public TCR beta family frequency picked out people who carried CMV plus the relevant HLA. There were HLA-C-restricted CMV-specific TCR beta clonotypes dominating the ex vivo response.

TCRdb reprocessed the reads with MiXCR, giving one entry per CDR3 protein. The sample holds hundreds of thousands of distinct CDR3 sequences, roughly 28% seen once. The chain recombines TRBV7-4 with TRBJ2-3; TRBD2 matches at 7 bases. The clonotype was recovered from a human donor in good health (CMV status not recorded). Some clones in this sample may be carry-over from other donors' samples. This specimen consisted of cultured PBMCs, obtained from culture after CMV antigen stimulation. CDR3 DNA sequence: TGTGCCAGCAGACGGACGGCGGGAGCAGATACGCAGTATTTT. Translated, it gives CASRRTAGADTQYF.